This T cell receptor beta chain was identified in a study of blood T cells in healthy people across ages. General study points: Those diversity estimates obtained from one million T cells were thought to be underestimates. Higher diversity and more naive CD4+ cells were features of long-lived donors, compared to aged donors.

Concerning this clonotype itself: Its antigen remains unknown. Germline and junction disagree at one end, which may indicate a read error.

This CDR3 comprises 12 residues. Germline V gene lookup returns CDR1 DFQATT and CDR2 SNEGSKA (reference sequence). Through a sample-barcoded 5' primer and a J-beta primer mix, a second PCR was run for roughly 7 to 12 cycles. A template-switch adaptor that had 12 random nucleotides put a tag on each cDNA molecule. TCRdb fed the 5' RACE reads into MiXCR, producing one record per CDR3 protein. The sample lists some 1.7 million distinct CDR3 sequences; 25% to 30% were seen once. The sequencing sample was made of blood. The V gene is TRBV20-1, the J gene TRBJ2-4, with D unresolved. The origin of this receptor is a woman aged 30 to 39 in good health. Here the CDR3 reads CSAGDPGDEQYF. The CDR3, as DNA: TGCAGTGCTGGAGATCCAGGAGATGAGCAGTACTTC.